One sample yielded the 9 T cell receptor beta chains listed below, sequenced in a study of vaccination effects on CD4 cells after COVID-19. Antigens of these TCRs are unknown. Before sequencing, viral peptide pools were used by the ViraFEST assay to expand antigen-specific CD4+ T cells. At the end of about 10 days of culture, CD4+ T cells were isolated. This individual tested PCR-positive for SARS-CoV-2 infection between March and December 2020. The cohort was immunized with two doses of either the BNT162b2 or mRNA-1273 vaccine. TCRdb's copy holds only in-frame clones and misses some; the assay was immunoSEQ multiplex PCR. The table includes roughly 15,000 clones, about 78% detected once. The source material was CD4+ T cells from PBMCs cultured with SARS-CoV-2 spike peptides, sampled after COVID-19 vaccination. These receptors were collected from a human donor who had a prior SARS-CoV-2 infection.

This clone was counted between two and nine times. The chain combines TRBV4-3 with TRBJ2-5; perhaps D is TRBD1 or TRBD2 (5 bases each). V lost 0 bases to trimming and J lost 4 bases, with 15 bases between them. The germline V gene has CDR1 LGHNA and CDR2 YSLEER. The CDR3 is 16 residues long. CDR3 protein: CASSQDIEAGRETQYF. CDR3 nucleotides: TGCGCCAGCAGCCAAGATATTGAGGCAGGGAGAGAGACCCAGTACTTC.

V and J are TRBV7-9 and TRBJ1-1, with a weak D call TRBD1 (5 bases). From germline, CDR1 is SEHNR and CDR2 FQNEAQ (reference sequence). This CDR3 is 13 amino acids long. Trimming removed 5 bases at V and 3 bases at J, with 10 bases between. Here the CDR3 reads CASSRAGDTEAFF. For the CDR3, the DNA is TGTGCCAGCAGCCGGGCGGGGGACACTGAAGCTTTCTTT.

The J gene is TRBJ1-4, the V gene TRBV5-1; no definite D call. The CDR3 is 19 residues long. Germline loops: CDR1 SGHRS, CDR2 YFSETQ. Trimming shortened V by 1 base and J by 2 bases, and 21 bases separated the two germline ends. CDR3 protein: CASSLSPRSGFPTNEKLFF. For the CDR3, the DNA is TGCGCCAGCAGCTTGTCCCCCCGAAGCGGTTTCCCCACTAATGAAAAACTGTTTTTT.

The rearrangement uses TRBV5-1 and TRBJ2-7; D perhaps matches TRBD2 (6 bases). The CDR3 length is 14 residues. Germline CDR1 and CDR2: SGHRS and YFSETQ. The germline V and J ends were trimmed by 3 bases and 4 bases, with 14 bases remaining between them. CDR3 sequence reads: CASSSLPGRYEQYF. CDR3 DNA sequence: TGCGCCAGCAGCTCCCTTCCCGGGAGATACGAGCAGTACTTC.

The J gene is TRBJ2-5, the V gene TRBV29-1; no reliable D call. The germline V gene has CDR1 SQVTM and CDR2 ANQGSEA. The CDR3 is 12 residues long. Trimming shortened V by 4 bases and J by 0 bases, and 6 bases separated the two germline ends. This CDR3 reads CSVVPYQETQYF. The CDR3 DNA reads as TGCAGCGTTGTTCCGTACCAAGAGACCCAGTACTTC. Looking up the rest from reference TRBV29-1 and TRBJ2-5 gives the full variable domain: SAVISQKPSRDICQRGTSLTIQCQVDSQVTMMFWYRQQPGQSLTLIATANQGSEATYESGFVIDKFPISRPNLTFSTLTVSNMSPEDSSIYLCSVVPYQETQYFGPGTRLLVL.

V is TRBV7-2 and J is TRBJ2-3; 12 bases align to TRBD2. The CDR3 contains 18 residues. Germline CDR1 and CDR2: SGHTA and FQGNSA. The junction had 9 bases not matched to a gene; V was cut back by 5 bases and J by 0 bases. This CDR3 reads CASSRTSGEARSTDTQYF. CDR3 nucleotides: TGTGCCAGCAGCCGGACTAGCGGGGAGGCTCGAAGCACAGATACGCAGTATTTT.

CDR3 residues: CASSLDLAENQPQHF. DNA for the CDR3: TGTGCCAGCAGCTTAGATCTGGCAGAAAATCAGCCCCAGCATTTT. The chain carries TRBV7-2 and TRBJ1-5; D is unresolved. Trimming cost V 1 base and J 4 bases, with 11 bases left between them. The CDR3 is 15 amino acids. CDR1 SGHTA and CDR2 FQGNSA come from the germline V gene.

The rearrangement joins TRBV4-1 to TRBJ2-1; D gene uncertain. This CDR3 spans 15 amino acids. Germline CDR1 is MGHRA and CDR2 is YSYEKL. The ends were cut back, 2 bases at V and 0 bases at J, with 8 bases in the middle. CDR3 residues: CASSQPGSSYNEQFF. CDR3 nucleotide sequence: TGCGCCAGCAGCCAACCCGGAAGCTCCTACAATGAGCAGTTCTTC.

The chain is built from TRBV30 and TRBJ2-2; maybe TRBD1 (6 bases). CDR3 size: 14 residues. CDR1 and CDR2 from the germline V gene are GTSNPN and SVGIG (reference sequence). V was trimmed by 5 bases and J by 5 bases, leaving 15 bases between them. CDR3 in amino acids: CAWENQGLTGELFF. CDR3 DNA sequence: TGTGCCTGGGAAAATCAGGGGTTGACCGGGGAGCTGTTTTTT.